A single sample gave rise to the 7 T cell receptor beta chains below, sequenced in a study of T cells in Graves' hyperthyroidism and ophthalmopathy. The investigators amplified TCR beta CDR3 regions from RNA transcripts. The study used the HTBI primer set for a first-round RT-PCR of the TCR CDR3. MiXCR, applied by TCRdb to the multiplex PCR reads, yields one record per CDR3 protein. The data hold 500,000 or so distinct CDR3 sequences, with 17% observed a single time. The sample consisted of blood. The receptors were gathered from a woman aged 18-35 years with Graves' ophthalmopathy.

This clonotype was recorded many times. The chain employs TRBV10-3 and TRBJ2-5, with TRBD1 as a possible D gene (7 bases). CDR1 ENHRY and CDR2 SYGVKD come from the germline V gene. Between the trimmed V and J ends, which lost 4 bases and 5 bases, there was a span of 11 bases. The CDR3 has 13 residues. CDR3 in amino acids: CAISARGRETQYF. The CDR3 DNA follows: TGTGCCATCAGTGCCAGGGGGAGGGAGACCCAGTACTTC.

This clonotype was seen a few times. The chain combines TRBV20-1 with TRBJ2-5, with 14 bases aligning to TRBD2. This CDR3 region has 15 residues. In germline, CDR1 is DFQATT, CDR2 SNEGSKA (reference sequence). J lost 2 bases, V lost 3 bases, and 2 bases had no gene match. The CDR3 nucleotides are TGCAGTGCTAGGGGACTAGCGGGAGAACAAGAGACCCAGTACTTC. This encodes CSARGLAGEQETQYF.

The rearrangement uses TRBV4-2 and TRBJ2-6; 14 bases match TRBD2. The CDR3 loop spans 19 amino acids. With V trimmed by 4 bases and J by 3 bases, 8 bases remained unmatched. Germline assignment: CDR1 LGHNA and CDR2 YNFKEQ. CDR3 sequence reads: CASSLGTSGSMYGANVLTF. In nucleotides, the CDR3 is TGTGCCAGCAGCCTTGGGACTAGCGGGAGCATGTATGGGGCCAACGTCCTGACTTTC.

This clonotype was seen more than once but under ten times. This chain links TRBV29-1 with TRBJ2-3; D might be TRBD1 (5 bases). The CDR3 extends over 16 amino acids. The germline CDR1 and CDR2 sequences are SQVTM and ANQGSEA. V lost 1 base and J 3 bases, leaving 17 bases between the germline ends. The CDR3 loop is CSVEGEDTAGTDTQYF. The CDR3 nucleotides read TGCAGCGTTGAAGGTGAGGACACCGCTGGGACAGATACGCAGTATTTT.

There are many counts of this clonotype. V is TRBV30 and J is TRBJ1-1; the D gene is possibly TRBD1 (5 bases). The CDR3 runs to 14 residues. Deletions cut 3 bases from V and 1 base from J, with 12 bases between. CDR1 and CDR2 from the germline V gene are GTSNPN and SVGIG (reference sequence). The CDR3 is CAWSPGRPNTEAFF. In nucleotides, the CDR3 is TGTGCCTGGAGCCCGGGACGACCGAACACTGAAGCTTTCTTT.

The table lists this clonotype with a few counts. The chain carries TRBV12-3 or TRBV12-4 and TRBJ1-3, with D unclear. The CDR3 runs 13 residues. Trimming cost V 9 bases and J 0 bases, with 9 bases left between them. For the CDR3, the DNA is TGTGCCAGTGCTTACAACTCTGGAAACACCATATATTTT. As protein: CASAYNSGNTIYF.

The J gene is TRBJ2-1, the V gene TRBV5-8; TRBD1 might be the D (5 bases). The CDR3 consists of 13 residues. V was shortened by 4 bases and J by 7 bases, with 12 bases between the two germline ends. Germline CDR1 is SGHTS and CDR2 is YDEGEE. CDR3 nucleotide sequence: TGTGCCAGCAGCCCGCAGGGCCCTAATGAGCAGTTCTTC. As protein: CASSPQGPNEQFF.